The rows below give T cell receptor beta chains drawn from one sample of a study of T cell responses to AZD1222 COVID-19 vaccine. Assay used: immunoSEQ multiplex PCR; TCRdb lists only in-frame clones, some missing. The data show 100,000 to 150,000 clones, roughly 92% seen once. Sequencing was performed on peripheral blood, taken 28 days after the second AZD1222 dose. These receptors were taken from an adult who received the AZD1222 COVID-19 vaccine. Both conserved end residues are part of each CDR3. D genes are given only for firm matches. Clone size is not always given. Where it is, it says once, few, many or a class for expanded clones.

CASSLDRGTDTQYF TGTGCCAGCAGTCTGGACAGGGGCACAGATACGCAGTATTTT TRBV6-5 . TRBJ2-3 TRBD1 14
CASSLWAGANTEAFF TGTGCCAGCAGCTTATGGGCAGGGGCGAACACTGAAGCTTTCTTT TRBV7-3 . TRBJ1-1 . 15
CASSRLGTGGSYTEHNEQFF TGTGCCAGCAGCCGGCTAGGGACAGGTGGGTCCTACACAGAGCACAATGAGCAGTTCTTC TRBV11-3 . TRBJ2-1 TRBD1 20
CASSLGQARVEGYTF TGCGCCAGCAGCTTAGGACAGGCGCGGGTGGAGGGCTACACCTTC TRBV5-1 . TRBJ1-2 TRBD1 15
CASSPGQGAYEQYF TGTGCCAGCAGCCCGGGACAGGGGGCCTACGAGCAGTACTTC TRBV4-2 . TRBJ2-7 TRBD1 14
CASSLNIHTSRELFF TGTGCCAGCAGCCTGAATATTCACACCTCCAGGGAGCTGTTTTTT TRBV7-6 once TRBJ2-2 . 15
CASSTRTGSITEAFF TGTGCCAGCAGCACAAGGACAGGGAGCATCACTGAAGCTTTCTTT TRBV5-8 . TRBJ1-1 TRBD1 15
CASSYSQGASNQPQHF TGTGCCAGCAGTTACTCACAGGGAGCCAGCAATCAGCCCCAGCATTTT TRBV6-6 . TRBJ1-5 . 16
CASSPGSFVSTDTQYF TGTGCCAGCTCACCGGGGTCTTTCGTTAGCACAGATACGCAGTATTTT TRBV18 . TRBJ2-3 . 16
CASSLEDNIQYF TGTGCCAGCAGCTTAGAAGATAACATTCAGTACTTC TRBV11-2 . TRBJ2-4 . 12
CASSLQVAGGQETQYF TGTGCCAGCAGCTTACAAGTTGCGGGTGGGCAAGAGACCCAGTACTTC TRBV11-3 . TRBJ2-5 . 16
CAWSVSSGLDGYTF TGTGCCTGGAGTGTAAGTTCAGGGCTCGATGGCTACACCTTC TRBV30 . TRBJ1-2 . 14
CASSPRVNTEAFF TGTGCCAGCAGCCCCCGAGTGAACACTGAAGCTTTCTTT TRBV7-3 . TRBJ1-1 . 13
CASDYGTAYGYTF TGTGCCAGTGACTACGGGACCGCGTATGGCTACACCTTC TRBV19 . TRBJ1-2 . 13
CASSSQGRGEQYF TGTGCCAGCAGCTCCCAGGGTCGAGGAGAGCAGTACTTC TRBV11-3 . TRBJ2-7 . 13
CASSFSDNYGYTF TGTGCCAGCAGCTTTTCGGATAACTATGGCTACACCTTC TRBV7-2 . TRBJ1-2 . 13
CSASRDSSYNEQFF TGCAGTGCTAGTAGAGATAGCTCCTACAATGAGCAGTTCTTC TRBV20-1 . TRBJ2-1 . 14
CASSLRPGRNQPQHF TGTGCCAGCAGCTTACGCCCGGGACGGAATCAGCCCCAGCATTTT TRBV7-8 . TRBJ1-5 . 15
CASSLERTYQPQHF TGTGCCAGCAGCTTAGAGAGGACCTATCAGCCCCAGCATTTT TRBV7-2 once TRBJ1-5 . 14
CASSFFGTDTQYF TGTGCCAGCAGCTTTTTTGGCACAGATACGCAGTATTTT TRBV7-3 . TRBJ2-3 . 13
CASSSLNTQYF TGTGCCAGCAGCTCCTTAAATACGCAGTATTTT TRBV28 . TRBJ2-3 . 11
CSVGVGNTGELFF TGCAGCGTTGGGGTCGGGAACACCGGGGAGCTGTTTTTT TRBV29-1 . TRBJ2-2 . 13
CAWSGASGYGIQYF TGTGCCTGGAGTGGGGCTAGCGGATATGGCATTCAGTACTTC TRBV30 . TRBJ2-4 TRBD2 14
CATSRDGQAGYSYEQYF TGTGCCACCAGCAGAGACGGACAGGCCGGTTATTCATACGAGCAGTACTTC TRBV15 . TRBJ2-7 TRBD1 17
CASSFREGYEQYF TGTGCCAGCAGCTTCAGGGAGGGCTACGAGCAGTACTTC TRBV7-3 . TRBJ2-7 TRBD2 13
CASTIQEWANTEAFF TGTGCCAGCACCATACAGGAGTGGGCGAACACTGAAGCTTTCTTT TRBV28 . TRBJ1-1 . 15
CSASVQGVEKLFF TGCAGTGCTAGTGTCCAGGGTGTAGAAAAACTGTTTTTT TRBV20-1 . TRBJ1-4 . 13
CASSIETGGGGQPQHF TGTGCCAGTAGTATAGAGACAGGGGGCGGAGGTCAGCCCCAGCATTTT TRBV19 . TRBJ1-5 TRBD1 16
CARSGRGRFANTGELFF TGTGCCAGAAGTGGACGGGGACGATTTGCGAACACCGGGGAGCTGTTTTTT TRBV6-4 once TRBJ2-2 . 17
CASSQPQRRGSYNEQFF TGTGCCAGCAGCCAACCCCAGCGGAGGGGCTCCTACAATGAGCAGTTCTTC TRBV4-2 . TRBJ2-1 . 17
CASSLGQVPRPEAFF TGCGCCAGCAGCTTGGGACAGGTGCCGAGGCCTGAAGCTTTCTTT TRBV5-1 . TRBJ1-1 . 15
CASSLMNTEAFF TGTGCCAGCAGCTTGATGAACACTGAAGCTTTCTTT TRBV7-2 few TRBJ1-1 . 12
CASSRTGLIWNTEAFF TGTGCCAGCAGCAGGACAGGGCTGATCTGGAACACTGAAGCTTTCTTT TRBV6-4 . TRBJ1-1 TRBD1 16
CASSDTGELFF TGTGCCAGCAGCGACACCGGGGAGCTGTTTTTT TRBV28 . TRBJ2-2 . 11
CATSDPDGTYEQYF TGTGCCACCAGTGACCCGGACGGAACCTACGAGCAGTACTTC TRBV24-1 . TRBJ2-7 . 14
CASSEAPGPETQYF TGTGCCAGCAGTGAAGCGCCGGGACCAGAGACCCAGTACTTC TRBV2 . TRBJ2-5 . 14